The 15 T cell receptor beta chains below all came from one sample that was sequenced in a study of blood T cell repertoires in COVID-19. TCRdb's copy holds only in-frame clones and misses some; the assay was immunoSEQ multiplex PCR. The table has about 170,000 clones, roughly four fifths seen once. Sequenced material: peripheral blood. All receptors derive from a woman of 80 years or more with COVID-19, enrolled during active disease.

This chain uses TRBV11-3 with TRBJ2-3, with D tentatively TRBD2 (7 bases). The V and J ends lost 6 bases and 5 bases respectively, with 12 bases between them. The germline gives CDR1 SGHNT, CDR2 YENEEA. The CDR3 runs 13 residues. Here the CDR3 reads CASRPRGGDTQYF. The CDR3 coding sequence is TGTGCCAGCAGACCAAGGGGGGGAGATACGCAGTATTTT. Full variable domain (outside the CDR3, taken from reference TRBV11-3 and TRBJ2-3): EAGVVQSPRYKIIEKKQPVAFWCNPISGHNTLYWYLQNLGQGPELLIRYENEEAVDDSQLPKDRFSAERLKGVDSTLKIQPAELGDSAVYLCASRPRGGDTQYFGPGTRLTVL.

The CDR3: CAIKRDRDNEKLFF. The DNA for the CDR3 is TGTGCCATCAAGAGGGACAGGGATAATGAAAAACTGTTTTTT. The genes are TRBV10-3 and TRBJ1-4, with 9 nucleotides matching TRBD1. Germline V gene data show CDR1 as ENHRY and CDR2 as SYGVKD. Losses at the gene ends were 7 bases for V and 4 bases for J; bases not matched to a gene: 4. The CDR3 has 14 residues.

The rearrangement links TRBV18 to TRBJ1-5, with D hard to call. Trimming pared 3 bases from V and 2 bases from J, leaving 20 bases between. Germline CDR1 reads KGHSH; CDR2 reads LQKENI. This CDR3 has 18 amino acids. The chain's CDR3 is CASSPTVTSWGGNQPQHF. CDR3 DNA: TGTGCCAGCTCACCCACCGTTACTAGTTGGGGTGGCAATCAGCCCCAGCATTTT.

This clone was observed once. This rearrangement joins TRBV5-4 to TRBJ2-3; the D gene is possibly TRBD2 (7 bases). This CDR3 is 15 amino acids long. The germline gives CDR1 SGHNT, CDR2 YYREEE (reference sequence). V was cut by 3 bases and J by 2 bases, with 13 bases left in between. DNA for the CDR3: TGTGCCAGCAGCTGGGGGGGCTGGGCCACAGATACGCAGTATTTT. Protein: CASSWGGWATDTQYF.

The rearrangement joins TRBV30 to TRBJ2-7; tentatively, D is TRBD2 (5 bases). V was shortened by 0 bases and J by 4 bases, with 10 bases between the two germline ends. This CDR3 contains 13 residues. Germline V gives CDR1 GTSNPN, CDR2 SVGIG (reference sequence). The chain's CDR3 is CAWSVLRGYEQYF. For the CDR3, the DNA is TGTGCCTGGAGTGTACTCCGGGGTTACGAGCAGTACTTC.

CDR3 loop: CASSYRTYEQYF. In DNA form, the CDR3 reads TGCGCCAGCAGCTACAGAACCTACGAGCAGTACTTC. The chain uses TRBV5-1 and TRBJ2-7, with unresolved D. The CDR3 is made up of 12 amino acids. Between the trimmed V and J ends, which lost 3 bases and 2 bases, there was a span of 6 bases. Per the germline V gene, CDR1 is SGHRS and CDR2 is YFSETQ.

On this clone: The junction does not match germline at one end; this may be a read error. This chain connects TRBV7-8 to TRBJ2-5, with 7 positions matching TRBD2. The CDR3 contains 12 residues. Germline CDR1 reads SGHVS; CDR2 reads FQNEAQ. CDR3 amino acids: CASSLVRTSEDF. CDR3 nucleotide sequence: TGTGCCAGCAGCTTAGTTAGAACTAGCGAGGACTTC.

The table lists this clone with a few counts. CDR3 protein: CASSPGLYYNEQFF. The CDR3 DNA reads as TGTGCCAGCAGCCCGGGACTATACTACAATGAGCAGTTCTTC. This sequence joins TRBV7-8 and TRBJ2-1; 7 bases agree with TRBD2. The V and J ends lost 5 bases and 3 bases, in that order; junction bases with no gene match: 4. This CDR3 has 14 residues. Germline lookup yields CDR1 SGHVS and CDR2 FQNEAQ. Together with reference TRBV7-8 and TRBJ2-1, the CDR3 gives the full variable domain: GAGVSQSPRYKVAKRGQDVALRCDPISGHVSLFWYQQALGQGPEFLTYFQNEAQLDKSGLPSDRFFAERPEGSVSTLKIQRTQQEDSAVYLCASSPGLYYNEQFFGPGTRLTVL.

This clone was counted only a few times. The chain has TRBV3-1 (or the pseudogene TRBV3-2) and TRBJ2-7; D might be TRBD2 (5 bases). Germline CDR1 is LGHDT and CDR2 is YNNKEL (reference sequence). V dropped 1 base and J dropped 5 bases, with 18 bases sitting between them. This CDR3 contains 16 residues. CDR3 residues: CASSQVLSGTGNEQYF. Written as DNA, the CDR3 is TGTGCCAGCAGCCAAGTATTGAGTGGAACCGGGAACGAGCAGTACTTC.

V usage is TRBV15 and J usage is TRBJ1-2, with TRBD1 matching 7 bases. Germline CDR1 reads LNHNV; CDR2 reads YYDKDF (reference sequence). The CDR3 runs 13 residues. V gave up 5 bases and J gave up 6 bases; unmatched junction bases: 6. The CDR3 loop is CATSRQTGDGYTF. In DNA, the CDR3 is TGTGCCACCAGCCGTCAAACAGGGGATGGCTACACCTTC.

The chain couples TRBV5-1 to TRBJ1-2, with D maybe TRBD1 (5 bases). This CDR3 is built from 14 residues. The germline V gene encodes CDR1 SGHRS and CDR2 YFSETQ. Trimming left V 0 bases short and J 6 bases short, with 12 bases between. DNA of the CDR3: TGCGCCAGCAGCTTGGAGGGCAGGGAAGATGGCTACACCTTC. This encodes CASSLEGREDGYTF.

The chain is built from TRBV9 and TRBJ2-5; tentative D call: TRBD2 (7 bases). Germline values: CDR1 SGDLS, CDR2 YYNGEE. Trimming shortened V by 0 bases and J by 1 base, and 19 bases separated the two germline ends. The CDR3 has 18 amino acids. The CDR3: CASSVALGDGGPQETQYF. As DNA, the CDR3 is TGTGCCAGCAGCGTAGCCCTTGGGGACGGGGGGCCCCAAGAGACCCAGTACTTC.

The rearrangement links TRBV7-3 to TRBJ1-5, with D possibly being TRBD1 (5 bases). Trimming removed 4 bases from V and 3 bases from J, with 22 bases in between. Per the germline V gene, CDR1 is SGHTA and CDR2 is FQGTGA. This CDR3 has 18 residues. The CDR3 DNA reads TGTGCCAGCAGCTCAATCGACAGAGCCCAGACCGACAATCAGCCCCAGCATTTT. Its translation is CASSSIDRAQTDNQPQHF. Based on the CDR3 plus reference TRBV7-3 and TRBJ1-5, the full variable domain is GAGVSQTPSNKVTEKGKYVELRCDPISGHTALYWYRQSLGQGPEFLIYFQGTGAADDSGLPNDRFFAVRPEGSVSTLKIQRTERGDSAVYLCASSSIDRAQTDNQPQHFGDGTRLSIL.

V usage is TRBV20-1 and J usage is TRBJ2-1; no firm D call. CDR3 length: 11 residues. Trimming shortened V by 6 bases and J by 5 bases, and 8 bases separated the two germline ends. Germline V gene sequence: CDR1 DFQATT, CDR2 SNEGSKA (reference sequence). This CDR3 reads CSADTDNEQFF. As DNA, the CDR3 is TGCAGTGCCGACACAGACAATGAGCAGTTCTTC.

The rearrangement uses TRBV2 and TRBJ2-2; 7 nucleotides line up with TRBD1. Germline V gives CDR1 SNHLY, CDR2 FYNNEI. V shed 6 bases and J 6 bases; nucleotides not matched to a gene: 4. The CDR3 loop spans 13 amino acids. The CDR3 sequence: CASRGGVAGELFF. DNA of the CDR3: TGTGCCAGCAGAGGGGGCGTCGCCGGGGAGCTGTTTTTT.